These T cell receptor beta chains were read from a single sample in a study of identical twins. Each CDR3 protein is one row after TCRdb ran MiXCR on the 5' RACE reads. The sample records about 450,000 distinct CDR3 sequences, roughly 18% being singletons. Sequencing used naive T cells sorted from blood. All receptors come from a man between 50 and 59 years old in good health. The CDR3 runs from the conserved cysteine through the conserved F or W. Clone size is stated in some rows and not others, as once, few, many or a class when expanded.

NA	TRBV11-2	TRBJ2-2	16	CASTPPGVDRGRELFF
many	TRBV7-8	TRBJ2-2	14	CASSLGPTTGELFF
NA	TRBV4-3	TRBJ2-3	14	CASSQGPSSDTQYF
many	TRBV4-3	TRBJ2-1	14	CASSLGSNGNEQFF
few	TRBV12-3/TRBV12-4	TRBJ1-1	14	CASSLTNAATEAFF
NA	TRBV5-5	TRBJ2-1	15	CASSLVRPLYNEQFF
NA	TRBV23-1	TRBJ2-1	12	CASSQPYNEQFF
NA	TRBV6-1	TRBJ2-7	14	CASSGRDGTYEQYF
NA	TRBV7-9	TRBJ2-5	14	CASSGQGAPETQYF
NA	TRBV5-1	TRBJ1-3	16	CASSIGSTSSGNTIYF
NA	TRBV6-1	TRBJ1-4	16	CASSEHRGLTNEKLFF
NA	TRBV12-3/TRBV12-4	TRBJ1-3	12	CASSRIGNTIYF
NA	TRBV29-1	TRBJ2-7	14	CSVAPGQNLYEQYF
few	TRBV29-1	TRBJ2-1	13	CSVENYRSNEQFF
few	TRBV6-1	TRBJ2-1	15	CASSVEGAGYNEQFF
few	TRBV20-1	TRBJ2-1	13	CSAGALAGIEQFF
NA	TRBV30	TRBJ2-5	13	CAWSPGERGMPNF
NA	TRBV7-8	TRBJ1-1	15	CASSLGQGTNTEAFF
once	TRBV7-2	TRBJ2-2	16	CASSSPRTGVHGELFF